This T cell receptor (beta chain) was identified during a study of T cells in Graves' hyperthyroidism and ophthalmopathy. The germline CDR1 and CDR2 sequences are MNHEY and SMNVEV (reference sequence). There are 18 residues in the CDR3. Trimming took 8 bases from V and 0 from J, leaving 23 bases between them. For Graves' hyperthyroidism to be stable, ophthalmopathy could not progress within 18 months. This clonotype was picked up one time. This may be a read error: a much more frequent sequence differs by one nucleotide. Researchers took RNA transcripts and amplified the TCR beta CDR3 regions from them. A set of HTBI primers served as the primers for a first-round RT-PCR of the TCR CDR3. TCRdb processed the multiplex PCR reads anew with MiXCR; each CDR3 protein has one entry. The sample holds some 360,000 distinct CDR3 sequences, around 13% seen once.

The sequenced material came from blood. The clonotype was recovered from a woman aged 60-75 years with Graves' hyperthyroidism. The J gene is TRBJ2-1, the V gene TRBV27; a possible D gene is TRBD2 (6 bases). This CDR3 reads CASGTLADFFSSYNEQFF. In DNA, the CDR3 is TGTGCCAGCGGTACATTAGCGGATTTCTTCAGCTCCTACAATGAGCAGTTCTTC.